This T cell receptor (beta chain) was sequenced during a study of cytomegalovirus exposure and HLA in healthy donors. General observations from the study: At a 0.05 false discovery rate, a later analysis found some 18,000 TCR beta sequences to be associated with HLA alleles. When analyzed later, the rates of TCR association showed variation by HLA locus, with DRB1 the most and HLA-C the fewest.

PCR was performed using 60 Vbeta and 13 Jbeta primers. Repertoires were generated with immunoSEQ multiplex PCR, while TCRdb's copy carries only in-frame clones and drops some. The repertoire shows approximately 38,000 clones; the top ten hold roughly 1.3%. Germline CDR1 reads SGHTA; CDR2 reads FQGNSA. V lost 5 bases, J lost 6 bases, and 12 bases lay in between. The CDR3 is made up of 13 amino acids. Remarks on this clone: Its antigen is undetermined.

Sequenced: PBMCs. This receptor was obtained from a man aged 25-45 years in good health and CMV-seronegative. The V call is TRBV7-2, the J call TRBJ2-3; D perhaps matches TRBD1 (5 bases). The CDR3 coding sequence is TGTGCCAGCAGCCCGGACAATGGGGATACGCAGTATTTT. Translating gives CASSPDNGDTQYF.